Presented here are 30 T cell receptor beta chains from one specimen sequenced in a study of blood T cell repertoires in COVID-19. Generated by immunoSEQ multiplex PCR, the TCRdb table keeps only in-frame clones and is missing some. The sample yields 210,000 or so clones, approximately 89% seen once. The sequenced sample consisted of peripheral blood. These receptor sequences come from a woman in her 40s with acute or convalescent COVID-19.

The rearrangement joins TRBV19 to TRBJ1-2; TRBD1 matches at 7 bases. The CDR3 runs 14 residues. CDR1 is LNHDA and CDR2 is SQIVND in the germline V gene (reference sequence). V was pared by 4 bases and J by 2 bases, with 4 bases of the junction left unmatched. DNA for the CDR3: TGTGCCAGTAGTACCCGGACAGGAAACTATGGCTACACCTTC. Translated, it gives CASSTRTGNYGYTF. The full variable domain, completed using reference TRBV19 and TRBJ1-2, is DGGITQSPKYLFRKEGQNVTLSCEQNLNHDAMYWYRQDPGQGLRLIYYSQIVNDFQKGDIAEGYSVSREKKESFPLTVTSAQKNPTAFYLCASSTRTGNYGYTFGSGTRLTVV.

CDR3 sequence reads: CASSLRDSYNSPLHF. In DNA form, the CDR3 reads TGTGCCAGCTCACTACGGGACAGTTATAATTCACCCCTCCACTTT. This chain connects TRBV18 to TRBJ1-6, with 7 bases matching TRBD1. CDR1 is KGHSH, CDR2 LQKENI, per germline. J gave up 4 bases and V 4 bases, and 4 bases lay outside the gene matches. This CDR3 comprises 15 residues.

The chain carries TRBV7-2 and TRBJ1-1, with 10 bases fitting TRBD1. Germline V gene sequence: CDR1 SGHTA, CDR2 FQGNSA. CDR3 length: 14 residues. V lost 5 bases and J lost 4; bases outside the gene matches: 4. CDR3 bases: TGTGCCAGCAGCATAAGACAGGGGGCCACTGAAGCTTTCTTT. The encoded protein is CASSIRQGATEAFF.

V usage is TRBV10-3 and J usage is TRBJ1-2; TRBD1 aligns across 9 bases. After removal of 4 bases from V and 4 bases from J, the junction contained 10 bases not matched to a gene. Per germline, CDR1 ENHRY and CDR2 SYGVKD. The length of the CDR3 is 16 residues. CDR3 nucleotide sequence: TGTGCCATCAGTGCCCCCGAACAGGGGGCACCCTATGGCTACACCTTC. Translated, it gives CAISAPEQGAPYGYTF.

The DNA for the CDR3 is TGTGCCAGCCTATCGGGCTATGGCTACACCTTC. Translated: CASLSGYGYTF. The genes are TRBV12-3 or TRBV12-4 and TRBJ1-2, with D hard to call. The CDR3 totals 11 residues. V lost 8 bases to trimming and J lost 4 bases, with 8 bases between them.

V and J are TRBV11-2 and TRBJ2-7, with 7 bases aligning to TRBD1. Germline CDR1 and CDR2: SGHAT and FQNNGV. The CDR3 runs to 14 residues. V shed 5 bases, J shed 7 bases, and the junction held 11 bases outside the gene matches. The CDR3: CASSDLTGIFEQYV. The CDR3 bases are TGTGCCAGCAGCGACCTGACAGGGATATTTGAGCAGTACGTC.

The chain combines TRBV27 with TRBJ2-3, with TRBD1 matching over 7 bases. Trimming took 5 bases from V and 5 from J; bases not matched to a gene: 10. Germline lookup yields CDR1 MNHEY and CDR2 SMNVEV (reference sequence). The CDR3 consists of 15 residues. DNA of the CDR3: TGTGCCAGCAGTCCCGGACAGGACCCCAGAGATACGCAGTATTTT. Its translation is CASSPGQDPRDTQYF.

The chain is built from TRBV6-1 and TRBJ1-1, with a tentative D call TRBD1 (5 bases). The V gene lost 0 bases and the J gene lost 11 bases, with 13 bases spanning the gap. This CDR3 contains 13 residues. The germline V gene has CDR1 MNHNS and CDR2 SASEGT. The CDR3 coding sequence is TGTGCCAGCAGTGAAGCTGGTCGGCAGGGCGCTTTCTTT. It yields the protein CASSEAGRQGAFF.

V is TRBV6-5 and J is TRBJ1-4; 8 nucleotides line up with TRBD1. This CDR3 is built from 13 residues. The J segment lost 8 bases and the V segment lost 6 bases, leaving 5 bases of the junction unmatched. Per the germline V gene, CDR1 is MNHEY and CDR2 is SVGAGI. The CDR3 region is CASRTGELEKLFF. The CDR3 DNA follows: TGTGCCAGCAGGACAGGGGAATTGGAAAAACTGTTTTTT.

Concerning this clone: Germline and junction disagree at one end, which may indicate a read error. Other DNA sequences in this sample translate to the same CDR3. The chain recombines TRBV2 with TRBJ1-1; TRBD1 matches at 8 bases. CDR1 is SNHLY and CDR2 is FYNNEI in the germline V gene. The CDR3 is 16 amino acids. CDR3 in amino acids: CASSGQGAKMNTEAFF. The CDR3 DNA follows: TGCGCCAGCAGTGGGCAGGGGGCGAAAATGAACACTGAAGCTTTCTTT.

This clone was seen only once. CDR3 sequence reads: CASSFRDTSYEQYV. CDR3 DNA: TGTGCCAGCAGCTTCCGGGACACCTCCTACGAGCAGTACGTC. The chain has TRBV5-5 and TRBJ2-7; D perhaps matches TRBD1 (6 bases). Trimming removed 2 bases at V and 0 bases at J, with 9 bases between. The CDR3 contains 14 residues. Germline V gives CDR1 SGHKS, CDR2 YYEKEE (reference sequence).

V is TRBV7-8 and J is TRBJ1-5, with a tentative D call TRBD1 (6 bases). Per the germline V gene, CDR1 is SGHVS and CDR2 is FQNEAQ. V was trimmed by 5 bases and J by 0 bases, leaving 14 bases between them. CDR3 size: 16 residues. The CDR3: CASSTDRQYSNQPQHF. CDR3 nucleotide sequence: TGTGCCAGCAGCACGGACAGACAATATAGCAATCAGCCCCAGCATTTT.

This clone is a singleton in its sample. The chain combines TRBV10-2 with TRBJ1-5; 7 bases fit TRBD1. The CDR3 runs to 14 residues. V lost 6 bases and J lost 7; bases outside the gene matches: 9. CDR1 WSHSY and CDR2 SAAADI come from the germline V gene. This CDR3 reads CASREVGGEQPQHF. CDR3 DNA: TGCGCCAGCAGAGAGGTAGGGGGCGAACAGCCCCAGCATTTT.

This clone was detected a few times. The J gene is TRBJ1-1, the V gene TRBV6-5, with 7 nucleotides matching TRBD1. The CDR3 contains 16 residues. The germline V gene has CDR1 MNHEY and CDR2 SVGAGI. The V segment lost 2 bases and the J segment 8 bases; nucleotides outside the gene matches: 14. For the CDR3, the DNA is TGTGCCAGCAGTTACGCTCGTCTTAAATCAGGGGGGGAAGCTTTCTTT. Its protein product is CASSYARLKSGGEAFF.

V and J are TRBV6-5 and TRBJ1-1; 8 nucleotides match TRBD1. The length of the CDR3 is 14 residues. Trimming at V came to 6 bases and at J to 3 bases, leaving 6 bases not matched to a gene. Germline CDR1 reads MNHEY; CDR2 reads SVGAGI. The CDR3 spells CASSPGQGHTEAFF. In DNA form, the CDR3 reads TGTGCCAGCAGCCCCGGACAGGGTCACACTGAAGCTTTCTTT.

J is TRBJ2-5 and V is TRBV24-1, with 10 bases lining up with TRBD2. Trimming at V came to 9 bases and at J to 8 bases, leaving 5 bases not matched to a gene. CDR1 is KGHDR and CDR2 is SFDVKD in the germline V gene. CDR3 size: 12 residues. The chain's CDR3 is CATGASGGTQYF. CDR3 DNA: TGTGCCACCGGAGCTAGCGGGGGAACCCAGTACTTC.

The CDR3 nucleotides read TGTGCCAGCAGCCAAAGGTCCACAGGCTCAAACTATGGCTACACCTTC. Translated, it gives CASSQRSTGSNYGYTF. This chain links TRBV3-1 (or the pseudogene TRBV3-2) with TRBJ1-2; D perhaps matches TRBD1 (5 bases). Germline CDR1 LGHDT, CDR2 YNNKEL (reference sequence). V was clipped by 2 bases and J by 2 bases, with 15 bases between them. The CDR3 covers 16 residues.

The V gene is TRBV2, the J gene TRBJ2-5; D unclear. V lost 5 bases to trimming and J lost 3 bases, with 10 bases between them. In germline, CDR1 is SNHLY, CDR2 FYNNEI. The CDR3 length is 13 residues. CDR3 region: CASSTSRKETQYF. The DNA of the CDR3 is TGTGCCAGCAGTACTTCCCGAAAAGAGACCCAGTACTTC.

This clone showed up just once. The CDR3 here is CATSASDRVANTGELFF. The CDR3 bases are TGTGCCACCTCTGCCTCGGACAGAGTCGCGAACACCGGGGAGCTGTTTTTT. V gene TRBV24-1 combines with J gene TRBJ2-2; D perhaps matches TRBD1 (6 bases). CDR1 and CDR2 from the germline V gene are KGHDR and SFDVKD. V lost 9 bases to trimming and J lost 0 bases, with 19 bases between them. The CDR3 extends over 17 amino acids.

The chain joins TRBV6-1 to TRBJ2-1; 10 nucleotides agree with TRBD2. The germline gives CDR1 MNHNS, CDR2 SASEGT. This CDR3 spans 17 amino acids. The V and J ends lost 4 bases and 3 bases, in that order; junction bases with no gene match: 9. CDR3 sequence reads: CASSGRLAGTLYNEQFF. CDR3 nucleotides: TGTGCCAGCAGTGGACGACTAGCGGGTACACTCTACAATGAGCAGTTCTTC.

This clone was picked up a small number of times. The chain uses TRBV5-4 and TRBJ2-1; D uncertain. This CDR3 has 13 residues. The V and J ends lost 4 bases and 2 bases respectively, with 7 bases between them. Germline values: CDR1 SGHNT, CDR2 YYREEE (reference sequence). CDR3 residues: CASSRLTYNEQFF. The CDR3 bases are TGTGCCAGCAGCCGGTTAACCTACAATGAGCAGTTCTTC.

V and J are TRBV27 and TRBJ2-1, with 7 bases lining up with TRBD2. Germline V CDR1 and CDR2: MNHEY, SMNVEV (reference sequence). This CDR3 spans 16 amino acids. J was trimmed by 1 base and V by 10 bases; bases with no gene match: 13. The chain's CDR3 is CATASVSGASYNEQFF. Here the CDR3 DNA reads TGTGCCACCGCTTCGGTCAGCGGGGCTTCCTACAATGAGCAGTTCTTC.

This clone was picked up one time. This chain joins TRBV2 and TRBJ1-3; D perhaps matches TRBD1 (6 bases). The CDR3 consists of 15 residues. The V end lost 1 base, the J end lost 2 bases, and 9 bases lay between the germline ends. From germline, CDR1 is SNHLY and CDR2 FYNNEI. DNA of the CDR3: TGTGCCAGCAGTGAAGGTTACAGGGCTGGAAACACCATATATTTT. Protein: CASSEGYRAGNTIYF.

The genes are TRBV10-3 and TRBJ1-2; no definite D call. Trimming left V 8 bases short and J 13 bases short, with 14 bases between. Germline loops: CDR1 ENHRY, CDR2 SYGVKD. This CDR3 spans 10 amino acids. DNA for the CDR3: TGTGCCATCGGATCAGGATTACTCACCTTC. This codes for CAIGSGLLTF.

The chain employs TRBV27 and TRBJ1-4, with TRBD1 identical over 12 bases. The germline CDR1 and CDR2 sequences are MNHEY and SMNVEV (reference sequence). The CDR3 totals 16 residues. Unmatched junction bases numbered 8, after V lost 9 bases and J lost 3 bases. In DNA, the CDR3 is TGTGCCAGAGCCCCGGGACAGGGGGCAGCTAATGAAAAACTGTTTTTT. Translation: CARAPGQGAANEKLFF.

The V and J genes are TRBV30 and TRBJ1-3, with D perhaps matching TRBD1 (6 bases). The germline CDR1 and CDR2 sequences are GTSNPN and SVGIG (reference sequence). V was clipped by 0 bases and J by 2 bases, with 17 bases between them. There are 17 residues in the CDR3. The CDR3 coding sequence is TGTGCCTGGAGTGTACCCTCGGACAGTTCCCCTGGAAACACCATATATTTT. Amino acids: CAWSVPSDSSPGNTIYF. Full variable domain (outside the CDR3, taken from reference TRBV30 and TRBJ1-3): SQTIHQWPATLVQPVGSPLSLECTVEGTSNPNLYWYRQAAGRGLQLLFYSVGIGQISSEVPQNLSASRPQDRQFILSSKKLLLSDSGFYLCAWSVPSDSSPGNTIYFGEGSWLTVV.

V gene TRBV19 combines with J gene TRBJ1-1, with a possible D match to TRBD1 (6 bases). The CDR3 is 13 amino acids. Per germline, CDR1 LNHDA and CDR2 SQIVND (reference sequence). Trimming pared 4 bases from V and 5 bases from J, leaving 11 bases between. DNA for the CDR3: TGTGCCAGTAGTAAAGCAGGGGTGACTGAAGCTTTCTTT. Its protein is CASSKAGVTEAFF. Variable domain in full (rest from reference TRBV19 and TRBJ1-1): DGGITQSPKYLFRKEGQNVTLSCEQNLNHDAMYWYRQDPGQGLRLIYYSQIVNDFQKGDIAEGYSVSREKKESFPLTVTSAQKNPTAFYLCASSKAGVTEAFFGQGTRLTVV.

This clone was observed once. The same CDR3 can be traced to other DNA sequences in this sample. The chain recombines TRBV12-3 or TRBV12-4 with TRBJ1-1; 8 bases map to TRBD1. V was pared by 3 bases and J by 3 bases, with 0 bases of the junction left unmatched. This CDR3 contains 13 residues. The CDR3 DNA is TGTGCCAGCAGTTTGACAGGGGACACTGAAGCTTTCTTT. Protein: CASSLTGDTEAFF.

The genes are TRBV25-1 and TRBJ2-7, with 7 bases aligning to TRBD1. Germline loops: CDR1 MGHDK, CDR2 SYGVNS. CDR3 length: 13 amino acids. V shed 3 bases, J shed 6 bases, and the junction held 5 bases outside the gene matches. The CDR3 DNA reads TGTGCCAGCAGTGACCACAGGGGTGGCGAGCAGTACGTC. Translation gives CASSDHRGGEQYV.

The J gene is TRBJ1-1, the V gene TRBV10-2; maybe TRBD1 (5 bases). The CDR3 sequence is 14 residues long. V gave up 6 bases and J gave up 4 bases, with 15 bases separating them. Looked up from germline, CDR1 is WSHSY and CDR2 is SAAADI. The CDR3, as DNA: TGCGCCAGCAGGGGGGGGGTAGGTTCCACTGAAGCTTTCTTT. As protein: CASRGGVGSTEAFF.